This is a list of T cell receptor beta chains from one sample in a study of beta chain features in type 1 diabetes. Some clones are missing from TCRdb's copy, which holds only in-frame ones; the method was immunoSEQ multiplex PCR. This table holds 350,000 to 450,000 clones, approximately 15% found once. Sequencing was carried out using naive CD4+ T cells from blood. The receptors were sampled from a man aged 30 to 45 in good health. Both conserved end residues are part of each CDR3. D genes are given only for firm matches. Size is omitted from some rows. Given values are once, few, many or a class for expanded clones.

TRBV18	.	few	TRBJ2-3	CASSLLSTDTQYF	TGTGCCAGCTCACTCCTCAGCACAGATACGCAGTATTTT
TRBV7-2	TRBD2	.	TRBJ2-1	CASSPLRASGYNEQFF	TGTGCCAGCAGCCCGCTTAGGGCTAGCGGATACAATGAGCAGTTCTTC
TRBV6-5	.	.	TRBJ2-4	CASSYSELAKNIQYF	TGTGCCAGCAGTTACTCGGAACTAGCCAAAAACATTCAGTACTTC
TRBV11-2	TRBD1	few	TRBJ2-1	CASSLGTGDRNEQFF	TGTGCCAGCAGCTTAGGGACAGGGGATCGCAATGAGCAGTTCTTC
TRBV11-3	.	few	TRBJ2-1	CASSLGGVAARDEQFF	TGTGCCAGCAGCTTAGGAGGCGTAGCGGCACGCGATGAGCAGTTCTTC
TRBV7-9	.	few	TRBJ2-5	CASSLNPRETQYF	TGTGCCAGCAGCTTAAACCCCAGGGAGACCCAGTACTTC
TRBV30	TRBD2	.	TRBJ2-1	CAWSRGGYNEQFF	TGTGCCTGGTCGCGGGGGGGCTACAATGAGCAGTTCTTC
TRBV5-4	.	.	TRBJ2-1	CASSTRDTSSYNEQFF	TGTGCCAGCAGCACCCGGGACACCAGCTCCTACAATGAGCAGTTCTTC
TRBV18	.	.	TRBJ2-7	CASSPRTEAYEQYF	TGTGCCAGCTCACCCAGGACAGAGGCCTACGAGCAGTACTTC
TRBV7-6	.	.	TRBJ1-2	CASSLVPSDYGYTF	TGTGCCAGCAGCTTAGTCCCGAGCGACTATGGCTACACCTTC
TRBV10-3	TRBD1	.	TRBJ1-3	CAISGQGAGNTIYF	TGTGCCATCAGTGGACAGGGGGCTGGAAACACCATATATTTT
TRBV9	TRBD1	.	TRBJ1-2	CASSTGQGSNYGYTF	TGTGCCAGCAGCACCGGACAGGGTTCTAACTATGGCTACACCTTC
TRBV4-3	.	few	TRBJ2-3	CASSQASRKYTDTQYF	TGCGCCAGCAGCCAAGCTAGCCGAAAGTACACAGATACGCAGTATTTT
TRBV20-1	.	few	TRBJ2-5	CSAKGARGQYF	TGCAGTGCCAAAGGGGCTAGAGGCCAGTACTTC
TRBV2	.	.	TRBJ2-1	CASSVGQVEFF	TGTGCCAGCAGTGTGGGCCAAGTGGAGTTCTTC
TRBV4-3	.	.	TRBJ2-5	CASSQEPGFPQETQYF	TGCGCCAGCAGCCAAGAGCCAGGGTTTCCCCAAGAGACCCAGTACTTC
TRBV9	.	few	TRBJ2-1	CASSVGNAYNEQFF	TGTGCCAGCAGCGTAGGCAATGCGTACAATGAGCAGTTCTTC
TRBV9	TRBD2	.	TRBJ2-7	CASSEGLASYEQYF	TGTGCCAGCAGCGAAGGACTAGCGAGCTACGAGCAGTACTTC
TRBV5-6	TRBD1	.	TRBJ1-2	CASSLDLTGGARGYTF	TGTGCCAGCAGCTTGGATCTGACAGGGGGCGCGAGAGGCTACACCTTC
TRBV5-1	TRBD1	.	TRBJ2-4	CASSSGQVSSANIQYF	TGCGCCAGCAGCAGCGGACAGGTTTCCTCAGCTAACATTCAGTACTTC
TRBV15	.	.	TRBJ1-5	CATSRDGVEERYQPQHF	TGTGCCACCAGCAGAGATGGGGTGGAGGAAAGGTATCAGCCCCAGCATTTT
TRBV9	.	few	TRBJ2-3	CASSASTDTQYF	TGTGCCAGCAGCGCGAGCACAGATACGCAGTATTTT
TRBV5-6	TRBD2	few	TRBJ2-7	CASRDRGGAGYEQYF	TGTGCCAGCAGGGACCGCGGGGGGGCCGGGTACGAGCAGTACTTC
TRBV14	TRBD2	.	TRBJ2-1	CASSQDLPGGGSYNEQFF	TGTGCCAGCAGCCAAGATCTTCCAGGCGGGGGATCCTACAATGAGCAGTTCTTC
TRBV5-1	TRBD2	few	TRBJ2-1	CASSPTSGRSNEQFF	TGCGCCAGCAGCCCGACTAGCGGGCGGAGCAATGAGCAGTTCTTC